This T cell receptor (beta chain) was found in a study of beta chain features in type 1 diabetes. Germline V gene lookup returns CDR1 SGHNT and CDR2 YYREEE (reference sequence). The CDR3 runs 16 residues. V shed 2 bases, J shed 2 bases, and the junction held 8 bases outside the gene matches. Sequencing targeted expressed TCRB transcripts, as all isolated RNA had been reverse transcribed. Method: immunoSEQ multiplex PCR; TCRdb's copy keeps in-frame clones and lacks some. This sample has 400,000 to 600,000 clones, with approximately 30% found just once. General study results and limits: Shorter templates might be favored by PCR, equally in patients and controls. Type 1 diabetes patients had moderately but significantly shorter TCRB CDR3s in all four CD4+ subsets. Here, the possible influence of HLA type (on TCRB rearrangement) remained unresolved. High-TCR-expressing cells could be over-represented by cDNA sequencing.

Remarks on this clone: What it binds is not known.

The chain links TRBV5-4 to TRBJ2-3, with 7 bases fitting TRBD1. The clonotype originates from a man aged 18 to 29 in good health. The specimen was naive CD4+ T cells from blood. Here the CDR3 DNA reads TGTGCCAGCAGCTTAGACAGGGTCTGGGTCACAGATACGCAGTATTTT. Translation: CASSLDRVWVTDTQYF.